This T cell receptor (beta chain) was captured by sequencing in a study of chemoradiotherapy in HPV16-positive cancers. Across the whole study: Functional T-cell assays on two HPV16-positive patients' cells defined candidate HPV-specific clones and common TCR motifs. The study's findings and limits: During treatment, candidate HPV-specific clones and E7-related motifs expanded in tumor.

TCRdb keeps only in-frame clones here, not all; method: immunoSEQ multiplex PCR. The sample includes around 20,000 clones, roughly 90% of them seen just once. Germline V gene lookup returns CDR1 SGHTS and CDR2 YDEGEE. V dropped 0 bases and J dropped 2 bases, with 11 bases sitting between them. This CDR3 is built from 15 residues. Details on this clone: Its antigen is as yet unknown.

This clonotype was obtained from a human donor with HPV-associated anogenital cancer. The rearrangement joins TRBV5-8 to TRBJ1-1; D is unresolved. The specimen was blood, collected from a patient who underwent chemoradiotherapy. The CDR3 DNA sequence: TGTGCCAGCAGCTTGGTACGACTCACAAACACTGAAGCTTTCTTT. Amino acid sequence: CASSLVRLTNTEAFF.